This is a list of T cell receptor beta chains from one sample in a study of T cell responses to AZD1222 COVID-19 vaccine. The protocol was immunoSEQ multiplex PCR, while the TCRdb copy is restricted to in-frame clones and leaves out a portion. The table lists about 150,000 clones, approximately 90% of them singletons. Sequenced here: peripheral blood, sampled 28 days after the second AZD1222 dose. These receptors were collected from an adult who received the AZD1222 COVID-19 vaccine. The conserved cysteine and the conserved F or W are not part of the CDR3 here. Each record gives: J gene, D gene, V gene, CDR3 protein. A D gene is named only where the DNA matches it firmly.

>TRBJ1-6|TRBD1|TRBV6-5
ASSLSWTGNNSPLH
>TRBJ1-2|TRBD1|TRBV12-5
ASGLYGQGGYT
>TRBJ2-3|TRBD2|TRBV27
ASSVLAGSTDTQY
>TRBJ1-4|TRBD1|TRBV7-9
ASSPTGTGGEKLF
>TRBJ1-1|.|TRBV3-1/TRBV3-2
ASSQTKTRVTEAF
>TRBJ2-3|.|TRBV6-5
ASKTWDSTDTQY
>TRBJ1-4|.|TRBV7-9
ASAGPGGYEKLF
>TRBJ1-5|.|TRBV3-1/TRBV3-2
ASSLGGYSNQPQH
>TRBJ1-1|.|TRBV7-2
ASSLLGAGQAF
>TRBJ2-3|.|TRBV11-2
ASSLLAARDTQY
>TRBJ2-1|.|TRBV24-1
ATSGTFSISYNEQF
>TRBJ2-2|TRBD2|TRBV7-9
ASEGLAGFSTGELF
>TRBJ1-1|.|TRBV9
ASSVVTTTEAF
>TRBJ1-2|TRBD1|TRBV2
ASRRGLRYGYT
>TRBJ2-7|.|TRBV7-9
ASTGTSAEQY
>TRBJ1-4|.|TRBV30
AWSPKMGRGQLF
>TRBJ1-1|.|TRBV9
ASSSLRGERTEAF